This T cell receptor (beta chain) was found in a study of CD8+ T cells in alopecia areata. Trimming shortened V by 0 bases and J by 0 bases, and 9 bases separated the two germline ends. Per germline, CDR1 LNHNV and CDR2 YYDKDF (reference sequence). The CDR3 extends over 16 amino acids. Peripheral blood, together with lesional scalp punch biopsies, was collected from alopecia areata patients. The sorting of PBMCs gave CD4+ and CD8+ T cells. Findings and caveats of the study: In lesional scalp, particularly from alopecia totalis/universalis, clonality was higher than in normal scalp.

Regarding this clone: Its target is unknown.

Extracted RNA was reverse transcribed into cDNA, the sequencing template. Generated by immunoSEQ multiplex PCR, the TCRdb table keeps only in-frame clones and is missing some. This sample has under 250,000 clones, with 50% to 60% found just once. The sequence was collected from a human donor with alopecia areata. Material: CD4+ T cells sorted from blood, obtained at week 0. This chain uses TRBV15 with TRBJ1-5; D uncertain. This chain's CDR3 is CATSRDLAVSNQPQHF. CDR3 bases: TGTGCCACCAGCAGAGATTTAGCAGTTAGCAATCAGCCCCAGCATTTT.